Below are 32 T cell receptor beta chains sequenced from a single sample in a study of neoadjuvant anti-PD-1 for oral cavity cancer listed by TCRdb under 2021. Library preparation was by the immunoSEQ multiplex PCR assay. The immuneACCESS repertoire file appears here via TCRdb, limited to in-frame rearrangements. These files lack a portion of the clones; in checked studies, under half of the deficit traces to unresolved V genes, and the cause of the others is not known. The sample contains some 15,000 clones, about 71% of them found a single time. Roughly 2% of the sample is in the top ten clones. The time point label, as the study defines it: before neoadjuvant nivolumab. The sequences come from PBMCs, collected before nivolumab (anti-PD-1) treatment. These receptors were collected from a person aged 40 to 85 with oral cavity squamous cell carcinoma.

This chain links TRBV11-2 with TRBJ2-2; tentative D call: TRBD1 (6 bases). Per germline, CDR1 SGHAT and CDR2 FQNNGV. The ends were cut back, 0 bases at V and 4 bases at J, with 12 bases in the middle. The CDR3 spans 16 residues. CDR3 region: CASSLDQGGFTGELFF. The DNA for the CDR3 is TGTGCCAGCAGCTTAGATCAAGGGGGATTCACCGGGGAGCTGTTTTTT.

Here the CDR3 reads CASSPPGRLLKGDTQYF. The CDR3 DNA reads as TGTGCCAGCAGTCCACCGGGACGCTTGTTAAAGGGAGATACGCAGTATTTT. This chain connects TRBV28 to TRBJ2-3, with D perhaps being TRBD1 or TRBD2 (5 bases each). The germline V and J ends were trimmed by 5 bases and 5 bases, with 23 bases remaining between them. Germline V gene data show CDR1 as MDHEN and CDR2 as SYDVKM. The CDR3 spans 17 residues.

The chain links TRBV11-2 to TRBJ1-1; 8 bases agree with TRBD1. V lost 1 base, J lost 0 bases, and 4 bases stayed unmatched. The CDR3 is made up of 16 amino acids. Germline V CDR1 and CDR2: SGHAT, FQNNGV. The CDR3 sequence is CASSLGQGAMNTEAFF. The CDR3 coding sequence is TGTGCCAGCAGCTTAGGTCAGGGGGCCATGAACACTGAAGCTTTCTTT.

The chain has TRBV28 and TRBJ1-5; 9 bases map to TRBD1. Germline CDR1 reads MDHEN; CDR2 reads SYDVKM. The V segment lost 6 bases and the J segment 1 base; nucleotides outside the gene matches: 4. The CDR3 extends over 15 amino acids. The CDR3 protein is CASRLQGASNQPQHF. The CDR3 DNA sequence: TGTGCCAGCAGGCTACAGGGGGCCAGCAATCAGCCCCAGCATTTT.

The chain employs TRBV11-3 and TRBJ2-2; 7 bases map to TRBD1. The V gene's germline CDR1 is SGHNT and CDR2 YENEEA. This CDR3 contains 15 residues. Losses at the gene ends were 4 bases for V and 0 bases for J; bases not matched to a gene: 2. This CDR3 is CASSSGQTNTGELFF. DNA of the CDR3: TGTGCCAGCAGCTCGGGACAGACGAACACCGGGGAGCTGTTTTTT. The complete variable domain, with remaining parts taken from reference TRBV11-3 and TRBJ2-2, reads EAGVVQSPRYKIIEKKQPVAFWCNPISGHNTLYWYLQNLGQGPELLIRYENEEAVDDSQLPKDRFSAERLKGVDSTLKIQPAELGDSAVYLCASSSGQTNTGELFFGEGSRLTVL.

This clone was detected only a few times. The rearrangement links TRBV7-2 to TRBJ2-3, with 14 bases fitting TRBD2. This CDR3 spans 17 amino acids. CDR1 is SGHTA, CDR2 FQGNSA, per germline. After removal of 2 bases from V and 3 bases from J, the junction contained 4 bases not matched to a gene. The CDR3 DNA reads TGTGCCAGCAGCTTACGGACTAGCGGGAGGACTACAGATACGCAGTATTTT. This sequence encodes CASSLRTSGRTTDTQYF.

The chain employs TRBV30 and TRBJ1-6; D remains unclear. V lost 0 bases, J lost 9 bases, and 6 bases lay in between. CDR3 length: 12 residues. Germline-derived CDR1 and CDR2 are GTSNPN and SVGIG (reference sequence). The CDR3 DNA sequence: TGTGCCTGGAGTGTACGCGGTTCACCCCTCCACTTT. Translating it yields CAWSVRGSPLHF. Full variable domain (outside the CDR3, taken from reference TRBV30 and TRBJ1-6): SQTIHQWPATLVQPVGSPLSLECTVEGTSNPNLYWYRQAAGRGLQLLFYSVGIGQISSEVPQNLSASRPQDRQFILSSKKLLLSDSGFYLCAWSVRGSPLHFGNGTRLTVT.

This rearrangement joins TRBV15 to TRBJ2-1, with 8 nucleotides matching TRBD1. CDR1 is LNHNV and CDR2 is YYDKDF in the germline V gene (reference sequence). Trimming at V came to 4 bases and at J to 10 bases, leaving 12 bases not matched to a gene. This CDR3 has 15 residues. The CDR3 nucleotides are TGTGCCACCAGCACAAGGACAGGGAGGTCCTTGGAGCAGTTCTTC. Its translation: CATSTRTGRSLEQFF.

This clone was seen a handful of times. V gene TRBV5-1 combines with J gene TRBJ2-2; unclear D gene. V gave up 0 bases and J gave up 8 bases, with 5 bases separating them. This CDR3 has 12 amino acids. Germline CDR1 SGHRS, CDR2 YFSETQ. The chain's CDR3 is CASSLAVGELFF. In nucleotides, the CDR3 is TGCGCCAGCAGCTTGGCGGTAGGGGAGCTGTTTTTT.

The chain joins TRBV27 to TRBJ1-4, with unresolved D. In germline, CDR1 is MNHEY, CDR2 SMNVEV (reference sequence). The V end lost 1 base, the J end lost 8 bases, and 5 bases lay between the germline ends. The CDR3 covers 12 residues. The CDR3 region has the DNA TGTGCCAGCAGTTTATACGGGGAAAAACTGTTTTTT. Protein: CASSLYGEKLFF.

CDR3 in amino acids: CASTGLGPDTQYF. In DNA, the CDR3 is TGTGCCAGCACCGGCTTGGGACCAGATACGCAGTATTTT. The chain links TRBV7-2 to TRBJ2-3; D possibly matches TRBD1 or TRBD2 (5 bases each). The CDR3 spans 13 residues. Germline CDR1 is SGHTA and CDR2 is FQGNSA. Trimming took 7 bases from V and 4 from J, leaving 12 bases between them.

This chain links TRBV30 with TRBJ1-4; D call uncertain. Trimming removed 5 bases at V and 3 bases at J, with 10 bases between. Germline CDR1 GTSNPN, CDR2 SVGIG (reference sequence). The CDR3 runs to 13 residues. CDR3 amino acids: CAWATGPNEKLFF. The CDR3, as DNA: TGTGCCTGGGCGACTGGTCCTAATGAAAAACTGTTTTTT.

This clone was recorded a few times. The chain is built from TRBV7-9 and TRBJ1-5, with D possibly TRBD1 on 5 matching bases. The V end lost 1 base, the J end lost 4 bases, and 14 bases lay between the germline ends. Germline CDR1 is SEHNR and CDR2 is FQNEAQ (reference sequence). The CDR3 is made up of 16 amino acids. The CDR3 sequence is CASSLGSGRGNQPQHF. For the CDR3, the DNA is TGTGCCAGCAGCTTAGGCTCGGGACGGGGGAATCAGCCCCAGCATTTT.

This rearrangement joins TRBV12-5 to TRBJ2-6; D possibly corresponds to TRBD2 (6 bases). CDR3 length: 16 residues. V was shortened by 8 bases and J by 0 bases, with 14 bases between the two germline ends. From germline, CDR1 is LGHNT and CDR2 FRNRAP. Here the CDR3 DNA reads TGTGCTAGTTCTCCCCGGGGGAGCTCTGGGGCCAACGTCCTGACTTTC. Residues: CASSPRGSSGANVLTF.

The genes are TRBV30 and TRBJ1-1, with D perhaps TRBD1 (6 bases). The CDR3 consists of 12 residues. The V and J ends lost 7 bases and 1 base respectively, with 10 bases between them. Per germline, CDR1 GTSNPN and CDR2 SVGIG (reference sequence). Here the CDR3 DNA reads TGTGCCTCCAGGACAGAGAACACTGAAGCTTTCTTT. Its translation is CASRTENTEAFF.

The chain combines TRBV7-8 with TRBJ1-2; 12 bases agree with TRBD1. J gave up 6 bases and V 1 base, and 3 bases lay outside the gene matches. CDR1 and CDR2 from the germline V gene are SGHVS and FQNEAQ. The CDR3 contains 15 residues. The chain's CDR3 is CASSLVGTGGDGYTF. The CDR3 region has the DNA TGTGCCAGCAGCTTAGTTGGGACAGGGGGCGATGGCTACACCTTC.

This clone was recorded once. The chain has TRBV5-1 and TRBJ1-1, with a weak D call TRBD1 (5 bases). Trimming left V 0 bases short and J 5 bases short, with 14 bases between. Germline CDR1 is SGHRS and CDR2 is YFSETQ. The CDR3 is made up of 15 amino acids. CDR3 bases: TGCGCCAGCAGCTTGGAGGAGGGGAGGTGGACTGAAGCTTTCTTT. It specifies CASSLEEGRWTEAFF.

The chain employs TRBV7-8 and TRBJ2-7; 9 bases fit TRBD2. The V gene end was trimmed by 2 bases and the J gene end by 3 bases; junction bases not matched to a gene: 8. The CDR3 covers 16 residues. The germline gives CDR1 SGHVS, CDR2 FQNEAQ. CDR3 in amino acids: CASSLTRPSGDYEQYF. As DNA, the CDR3 is TGTGCCAGCAGCTTAACCCGCCCTAGCGGGGACTACGAGCAGTACTTC.

The chain recombines TRBV6-5 with TRBJ2-5, with TRBD2 matching 12 bases. V lost 8 bases to trimming and J lost 4 bases; unmatched junction nucleotides: 8. The CDR3 is 15 amino acids. Germline CDR1 MNHEY, CDR2 SVGAGI. CDR3 residues: CASVRTSGTRETQYF. CDR3 sequence (DNA): TGTGCCAGCGTTCGGACTAGCGGGACTCGAGAGACCCAGTACTTC.

The V and J genes are TRBV7-9 and TRBJ2-2, with 7 bases that match TRBD1. Germline values: CDR1 SEHNR, CDR2 FQNEAQ (reference sequence). The CDR3 loop spans 16 amino acids. With 1 base clipped from V and 0 bases from J, the junction kept 2 bases outside the gene matches. DNA for the CDR3: TGTGCCAGCAGCTTAGGGGGACAGCCGAACACCGGGGAGCTGTTTTTT. This sequence encodes CASSLGGQPNTGELFF.

V and J are TRBV9 and TRBJ1-2; the match to TRBD1 covers 7 bases. Germline lookup yields CDR1 SGDLS and CDR2 YYNGEE. After removal of 0 bases from V and 4 bases from J, the junction contained 6 bases not matched to a gene. There are 15 residues in the CDR3. In DNA form, the CDR3 reads TGTGCCAGCAGCGTAGAGGGGACAGCCTCCTATGGCTACACCTTC. The encoded protein is CASSVEGTASYGYTF.

This clone occurred once. J is TRBJ1-5 and V is TRBV7-2, with D possibly matching TRBD1 (6 bases). V was shortened by 7 bases and J by 1 base, with 14 bases between the two germline ends. Germline V lookup: CDR1 SGHTA, CDR2 FQGNSA. The CDR3 totals 15 residues. The CDR3 region has the DNA TGTGCCAGCAACGGGGGCAGGACCAGCAATCAGCCCCAGCATTTT. Amino acids: CASNGGRTSNQPQHF.

This chain joins TRBV6-4 and TRBJ2-6; D uncertain. The CDR3 runs 15 residues. Germline values: CDR1 MRHNA, CDR2 SNTAGT. V was clipped by 3 bases and J by 0 bases, with 6 bases between them. The CDR3 region has the DNA TGTGCCAGCAGTGAGAGTGGCTCTGGGGCCAACGTCCTGACTTTC. Its translation: CASSESGSGANVLTF.

The V gene is TRBV14, the J gene TRBJ2-1, with 12 bases aligning to TRBD2. The CDR3 loop spans 19 amino acids. CDR1 and CDR2 from the germline V gene are SGHDN and FVKESK. V lost 0 bases to trimming and J lost 6 bases; unmatched junction nucleotides: 12. The CDR3 DNA reads as TGTGCCAGCAGCCAAGATGTATTGACTAGCGGGAGCGTATTCAATGAGCAGTTCTTC. It translates to CASSQDVLTSGSVFNEQFF.

This chain links TRBV5-6 with TRBJ2-7, with TRBD1 matching 8 bases. This CDR3 has 15 residues. The trim removed 3 bases at V and 1 base at J, leaving 6 bases unmatched. Germline CDR1 SGHDT, CDR2 YYEEEE. The CDR3 is CASSSDRDYSYEQYF. As DNA, the CDR3 is TGTGCCAGCAGCTCGGACAGGGATTATTCCTACGAGCAGTACTTC.

The chain uses TRBV7-9 and TRBJ2-7; 10 bases match TRBD1. V was pared by 6 bases and J by 0 bases, with 8 bases of the junction left unmatched. The CDR3 is 16 residues long. Germline V gene data show CDR1 as SEHNR and CDR2 as FQNEAQ (reference sequence). The CDR3 DNA sequence: TGTGCCAGCAGGACTGACAGGGGGCTCCCCTCCTACGAGCAGTACTTC. Its protein is CASRTDRGLPSYEQYF.

A single count supports this clone. This chain joins TRBV25-1 and TRBJ1-1; tentatively, D is TRBD1 (5 bases). V was clipped by 3 bases and J by 5 bases, with 7 bases between them. Germline V gene lookup returns CDR1 MGHDK and CDR2 SYGVNS. This CDR3 is built from 12 residues. The CDR3 DNA reads as TGTGCCAGCAGTGATTGGGGGACTGAAGCTTTCTTT. Residues: CASSDWGTEAFF.

The V call is TRBV19, the J call TRBJ1-3; D gene ambiguous. The V end lost 3 bases, the J end lost 4 bases, and 13 bases lay between the germline ends. CDR3 length: 15 amino acids. CDR1 LNHDA and CDR2 SQIVND come from the germline V gene (reference sequence). CDR3 in DNA: TGTGCCAGTAGTATTATTAGGAGCCGCGGAAACACCATATATTTT. Its protein is CASSIIRSRGNTIYF.

The rearrangement links TRBV9 to TRBJ2-7, with 8 nucleotides matching TRBD1. V dropped 0 bases and J dropped 6; count of bases not matched to a gene: 8. The CDR3 covers 15 residues. Germline lookup yields CDR1 SGDLS and CDR2 YYNGEE. In nucleotides, the CDR3 is TGTGCCAGCAGCGTAGGACAGGGGAATCGTGCCGAGCAGTACTTC. It codes for CASSVGQGNRAEQYF.

This chain links TRBV11-2 with TRBJ1-2; D might be TRBD1 (5 bases). In germline, CDR1 is SGHAT, CDR2 FQNNGV. V was pared by 5 bases and J by 0 bases, with 13 bases between. The CDR3 spans 15 residues. This CDR3 is CASSPRGGANYGYTF. CDR3 nucleotides: TGTGCCAGCAGCCCCCGGGGGGGAGCTAACTATGGCTACACCTTC. Filled out from reference TRBV11-2 and TRBJ1-2, the complete variable domain reads EAGVAQSPRYKIIEKRQSVAFWCNPISGHATLYWYQQILGQGPKLLIQFQNNGVVDDSQLPKDRFSAERLKGVDSTLKIQPAKLEDSAVYLCASSPRGGANYGYTFGSGTRLTVV.

This clone has a handful of counts. The J gene is TRBJ2-7, the V gene TRBV4-1, with 11 nucleotides matching TRBD2. Losses at the gene ends were 2 bases for V and 1 base for J; bases not matched to a gene: 1. CDR1 MGHRA and CDR2 YSYEKL come from the germline V gene. The CDR3 spans 15 residues. The CDR3 nucleotides read TGCGCCAGCAGCCAACTAGCGGGAGGTTCCTACGAGCAGTACTTC. Amino acid sequence: CASSQLAGGSYEQYF.

This chain uses TRBV27 with TRBJ2-1; D gene uncertain. The CDR3 extends over 11 amino acids. Germline CDR1 and CDR2: MNHEY and SMNVEV (reference sequence). The V end was cut by 8 bases, the J end by 9 bases, with 11 bases between. The CDR3 DNA follows: TGTGCCAGCTCGCGCGGAAGTGAGCAGTTCTTC. Translation: CASSRGSEQFF.